This is a list of T cell receptor beta chains from one sample in a study of beta chain features in type 1 diabetes. Clones were sequenced by immunoSEQ multiplex PCR, and TCRdb holds only the in-frame ones, with some missing. The sample contains fewer than 450,000 clones, approximately 12% of which appear only once. Material: naive CD4+ T cells from blood. Receptor source: a woman aged 18-29 years with type 1 diabetes. Each CDR3 is given with its conserved first and last residue. The D gene is left open where the match is weak. Rows give clone size only sometimes, using once, few, many, or a class for an expanded clone.

few,TRBV5-6,TRBD1,TRBJ2-5,TGTGCCAGCAGCTTGGGACAGGGGGTCCAAGAGACCCAGTACTTC,CASSLGQGVQETQYF
.,TRBV28,.,TRBJ2-7,TGTGCCAGCAGTCCGGGGGAGGCAGCCGGTGTCGAGCAGTACTTC,CASSPGEAAGVEQYF
few,TRBV10-3,TRBD2,TRBJ2-4,TGTGCCATCAGGGGCGGGAGATTTAACATTCAGTACTTC,CAIRGGRFNIQYF
few,TRBV15,.,TRBJ1-5,TGTGCCACCAGCAGACGGGGCAGGGGCCAGCCCCAGCATTTT,CATSRRGRGQPQHF
.,TRBV19,.,TRBJ1-2,TGTGCCAGTACCAAAGGGGCCTCCCCCCCAGGCTACACCTTC,CASTKGASPPGYTF
few,TRBV7-9,.,TRBJ2-1,TGTGCCATTCGGGATGAGCAGTTCTTC,CAIRDEQFF
few,TRBV19,.,TRBJ1-1,TGTGCCAGTAGTGTTGTCGGGATTAGGATGAACACTGAAGCTTTCTTT,CASSVVGIRMNTEAFF
few,TRBV28,TRBD1,TRBJ1-5,TGTGCCAGCAGCCCCTCCACAGGGGGGGAACAGCCCCAGCATTTT,CASSPSTGGEQPQHF
few,TRBV6-5,TRBD2,TRBJ2-1,TGTGCCAGCAGTTACTTGGGGACTAGAGGGGGGAATGAGCAGTTCTTC,CASSYLGTRGGNEQFF
few,TRBV28,.,TRBJ2-5,TGTGCCAGCAGTGCCCGGGGGTGGAGGGGAGCCGAGACCCAGTACTTC,CASSARGWRGAETQYF
few,TRBV5-1,.,TRBJ2-5,TGCGCCAGCAGCTTGGCGGACAGCACACTCATCTGGCGGGAGACCCAGTACTTC,CASSLADSTLIWRETQYF
.,TRBV2,TRBD2,TRBJ2-1,TGTGCCAGTGGGACTAGCGCCCTGGGCAATGAGCAGTTCTTC,CASGTSALGNEQFF